One and the same sample provided the 29 T cell receptor beta chains below, sequenced in a study of cytotoxic CD8 clonotypes in ibrutinib-treated CLL. Sequencing used immunoSEQ multiplex PCR; TCRdb keeps in-frame clones, though not all of them. The table has roughly 150,000 clones, about 88% seen once. The specimen comprised PBMCs, sampled at disease progression, from a patient treated with ibrutinib. The receptor source for this set is a human donor with chronic lymphocytic leukemia.

J is TRBJ1-2 and V is TRBV29-1; tentatively, D is TRBD1 (6 bases). The V end was cut by 3 bases, the J end by 4 bases, with 9 bases between. The germline V gene encodes CDR1 SQVTM and CDR2 ANQGSEA. The CDR3 extends over 12 amino acids. CDR3: CSVDQGSYGYTF. The DNA of the CDR3 is TGCAGCGTTGATCAGGGGAGCTATGGCTACACCTTC.

This chain links TRBV5-1 with TRBJ2-3; perhaps TRBD1 as D (6 bases). This CDR3 contains 14 residues. V lost 0 bases and J 2 bases, leaving 7 bases between the germline ends. Germline loops: CDR1 SGHRS, CDR2 YFSETQ. The CDR3 loop is CASSLGDTTDTQYF. As DNA, the CDR3 is TGCGCCAGCAGCTTGGGGGACACCACAGATACGCAGTATTTT.

The sample holds one count of this clone. V and J are TRBV4-1 and TRBJ1-2; 7 nucleotides match TRBD1. V was clipped by 5 bases and J by 4 bases; unmatched bases: 1. Germline CDR1 and CDR2: MGHRA and YSYEKL. CDR3 length: 12 residues. CDR3 residues: CASSGTVYGYTF. The CDR3 DNA is TGCGCCAGCAGCGGGACAGTCTATGGCTACACCTTC.

The chain is built from TRBV6-1 and TRBJ1-1; maybe TRBD1 (5 bases). This CDR3 is built from 14 residues. CDR1 is MNHNS, CDR2 SASEGT, per germline. V was pared by 6 bases and J by 0 bases, with 11 bases between. CDR3 sequence: CASSRDYVNTEAFF. In DNA form, the CDR3 reads TGTGCCAGCAGCCGGGACTATGTGAACACTGAAGCTTTCTTT.

The gene calls are TRBV11-3 and TRBJ2-1, with 11 nucleotides matching TRBD2. The CDR3 runs 16 residues. From germline, CDR1 is SGHNT and CDR2 YENEEA. V trimming: 5 bases; J trimming: 8 bases; junction bases outside the gene matches: 11. The chain's CDR3 is CASSPLVAGGPDEQFF. CDR3 sequence (DNA): TGTGCCAGCAGCCCTCTGGTAGCGGGAGGGCCGGATGAGCAGTTCTTC.

CDR3 amino acids: CAISDLASGNTDTQYF. The CDR3, as DNA: TGTGCCATCAGTGATTTAGCGAGCGGGAACACAGATACGCAGTATTTT. The V gene is TRBV10-3, the J gene TRBJ2-3; 7 nucleotides align to TRBD2. The CDR3 consists of 16 residues. V shed 3 bases and J 2 bases; nucleotides not matched to a gene: 8. Looked up from germline, CDR1 is ENHRY and CDR2 is SYGVKD.

The chain links TRBV18 to TRBJ2-5; D unclear. CDR3 length equals 13 residues. CDR1 is KGHSH, CDR2 LQKENI, per germline. With 2 bases removed from V and 7 bases from J, the gap between germline ends came to 11 bases. The CDR3 is CASSPAAGGTQYF. The CDR3 region has the DNA TGTGCCAGCTCACCAGCGGCCGGCGGGACCCAGTACTTC.

The V call is TRBV5-4, the J call TRBJ1-1; D is ambiguous. This CDR3 has 14 residues. V was clipped by 1 base and J by 4 bases, with 11 bases between them. Germline V gene lookup returns CDR1 SGHNT and CDR2 YYREEE (reference sequence). The CDR3 here is CASSLYGSGTEAFF. DNA for the CDR3: TGTGCCAGCAGCTTGTACGGGTCGGGCACTGAAGCTTTCTTT.

The V call is TRBV27, the J call TRBJ1-5; D gene uncertain. The germline V gene has CDR1 MNHEY and CDR2 SMNVEV (reference sequence). V shed 4 bases and J shed 7 bases, with 11 bases lying between them. The CDR3 is 13 amino acids. DNA of the CDR3: TGTGCCAGCAGTTCCTGGTTTGGGCAGCCCCAGCATTTT. Amino acids: CASSSWFGQPQHF.

The chain carries TRBV7-2 and TRBJ1-2; TRBD1 aligns across 9 bases. The CDR3 covers 14 residues. The V gene's germline CDR1 is SGHTA and CDR2 FQGNSA. Germline trimming cut 1 base from V and 6 bases from J; bases unmatched to any gene: 3. In nucleotides, the CDR3 is TGTGCCAGCAGCTTAGGCGGGACAGGGAATGGCTACACCTTC. It encodes CASSLGGTGNGYTF. Full variable domain (rest looked up from reference TRBV7-2 and TRBJ1-2): GAGVSQSPSNKVTEKGKDVELRCDPISGHTALYWYRQSLGQGLEFLIYFQGNSAPDKSGLPSDRFSAERTGGSVSTLTIQRTQQEDSAVYLCASSLGGTGNGYTFGSGTRLTVV.

This chain connects TRBV5-1 to TRBJ1-4; TRBD1 is a possible D gene (6 bases). The CDR3 contains 18 residues. Deletions cut 4 bases from V and 8 bases from J, with 27 bases between. Germline CDR1 and CDR2: SGHRS and YFSETQ. In DNA form, the CDR3 reads TGCGCCAGCAGCACCCGGGACAAGGGTACCCTTTCTTTAGAAAAACTGTTTTTT. It codes for CASSTRDKGTLSLEKLFF.

The CDR3 is CASKKGQSGEKLFF. The CDR3 coding sequence is TGTGCCAGCAAAAAGGGCCAAAGCGGTGAAAAACTGTTTTTT. This chain connects TRBV28 to TRBJ1-4; D remains unclear. CDR3 length: 14 residues. Per the germline V gene, CDR1 is MDHEN and CDR2 is SYDVKM. V dropped 7 bases and J dropped 7 bases, with 16 bases sitting between them. Variable domain in full (rest from reference TRBV28 and TRBJ1-4): DVKVTQSSRYLVKRTGEKVFLECVQDMDHENMFWYRQDPGLGLRLIYFSYDVKMKEKGDIPEGYSVSREKKERFSLILESASTNQTSMYLCASKKGQSGEKLFFGSGTQLSVL.

The rearrangement joins TRBV5-1 to TRBJ1-2, with 10 bases lining up with TRBD1. Germline V gene sequence: CDR1 SGHRS, CDR2 YFSETQ. The CDR3 loop spans 15 amino acids. V dropped 4 bases and J dropped 8; count of bases not matched to a gene: 11. The CDR3 bases are TGCGCCAGCAGCCCCAGGGGACAGGGGATCGAGGGCTACACCTTC. Amino acid sequence: CASSPRGQGIEGYTF.

This chain joins TRBV28 and TRBJ2-7; 12 nucleotides match TRBD1. Germline V CDR1 and CDR2: MDHEN, SYDVKM. V was pared by 6 bases and J by 4 bases, with 7 bases of the junction left unmatched. This CDR3 comprises 15 residues. The CDR3 sequence: CASSRLGQGAYEQYF. CDR3 DNA: TGTGCCAGCAGCCGCCTGGGACAGGGGGCTTACGAGCAGTACTTC.

CDR3 nucleotides: TGTGCCAGCAGCAATGGCGTAGGGCTCTATAGCAATCAGCCCCAGCATTTT. Its translation: CASSNGVGLYSNQPQHF. The rearrangement links TRBV5-8 to TRBJ1-5; D is unclear. The CDR3 covers 17 residues. CDR1 is SGHTS, CDR2 YDEGEE, per germline. V lost 4 bases, J lost 0 bases, and 17 bases lay in between.

The genes are TRBV7-2 and TRBJ2-7, with D hard to call. Germline V CDR1 and CDR2: SGHTA, FQGNSA. The V end lost 0 bases, the J end lost 3 bases, and 3 bases lay between the germline ends. The CDR3 spans 12 residues. The CDR3 reads CASSLALYEQYF. The DNA for the CDR3 is TGTGCCAGCAGCTTAGCCCTCTACGAGCAGTACTTC.

The chain combines TRBV19 with TRBJ1-4; 10 bases line up with TRBD1. The J segment lost 8 bases and the V segment lost 4 bases, leaving 10 bases of the junction unmatched. This CDR3 spans 16 amino acids. From germline, CDR1 is LNHDA and CDR2 SQIVND (reference sequence). The CDR3 loop is CASSTPPTGGREKLFF. In nucleotides, the CDR3 is TGTGCCAGTAGTACACCCCCGACAGGGGGCCGGGAAAAACTGTTTTTT.

Details on this clone: Other nucleotide sequences in the sample specify the same CDR3. The chain links TRBV5-1 to TRBJ2-7; 9 bases match TRBD2. V dropped 0 bases and J dropped 4; count of bases not matched to a gene: 5. Germline lookup yields CDR1 SGHRS and CDR2 YFSETQ. There are 15 residues in the CDR3. In nucleotides, the CDR3 is TGCGCCAGCAGCTTGGGTAGCGGGAGCGCATACGAGCAGTACTTC. Protein: CASSLGSGSAYEQYF.

The chain links TRBV5-4 to TRBJ2-7; TRBD1 might be the D (6 bases). Germline CDR1 reads SGHNT; CDR2 reads YYREEE (reference sequence). The ends were cut back, 2 bases at V and 4 bases at J, with 10 bases in the middle. CDR3 length: 13 residues. The CDR3 loop is CASSLTQGYEQYF. CDR3 nucleotides: TGTGCCAGCAGCTTAACACAGGGTTACGAGCAGTACTTC.

This clone was picked up one time. V gene TRBV27 combines with J gene TRBJ2-2; D may be TRBD2 (5 bases). The V end was cut by 3 bases, the J end by 2 bases, with 10 bases between. In germline, CDR1 is MNHEY, CDR2 SMNVEV (reference sequence). This CDR3 has 15 residues. CDR3 DNA sequence: TGTGCCAGCAGTTTGGTGCTAGCCAACACCGGGGAGCTGTTTTTT. Amino acids: CASSLVLANTGELFF.

The CDR3 bases are TGTGCCAGCAGTACCGTGACAGGGGCCCGCTACGAGCAGTACTTC. Protein sequence: CASSTVTGARYEQYF. The chain uses TRBV27 and TRBJ2-7, with TRBD1 matching over 8 bases. CDR1 and CDR2 (germline): MNHEY, SMNVEV (reference sequence). The V segment lost 5 bases and the J segment 3 bases; nucleotides outside the gene matches: 9. The CDR3 runs to 15 residues.

The rearrangement links TRBV2 to TRBJ2-7; 7 bases map to TRBD1. V dropped 5 bases and J dropped 3; count of bases not matched to a gene: 10. Germline-derived CDR1 and CDR2 are SNHLY and FYNNEI. This CDR3 has 15 residues. CDR3 amino acids: CASSQGQLTVYEQYF. The DNA of the CDR3 is TGTGCCAGCAGTCAGGGACAGCTAACAGTCTACGAGCAGTACTTC.

The gene calls are TRBV5-4 and TRBJ1-3; tentative D call: TRBD1 (6 bases). The CDR3 is made up of 15 amino acids. Germline assignment: CDR1 SGHNT and CDR2 YYREEE (reference sequence). Trimming left V 0 bases short and J 3 bases short, with 10 bases between. The CDR3 loop is CASSLAVQGGNTIYF. CDR3 nucleotides: TGTGCCAGCAGCTTGGCCGTACAGGGTGGAAACACCATATATTTT.

The rearrangement uses TRBV28 and TRBJ1-5; D remains unclear. The CDR3 is 16 residues long. Trimming left V 6 bases short and J 7 bases short, with 22 bases between. Looked up from germline, CDR1 is MDHEN and CDR2 is SYDVKM. CDR3 DNA sequence: TGTGCCAGCAGACCCAATACGGGTCCCCCACGGCAGCCCCAGCATTTT. The encoded protein is CASRPNTGPPRQPQHF.

This clone appeared once. V gene TRBV19 combines with J gene TRBJ2-3, with TRBD2 identical over 9 bases. This CDR3 comprises 15 residues. Germline lookup yields CDR1 LNHDA and CDR2 SQIVND (reference sequence). Losses at the gene ends were 2 bases for V and 2 bases for J; bases not matched to a gene: 2. CDR3 DNA: TGTGCCAGTAGTATAATAGCGGGAGACACAGATACGCAGTATTTT. Residues: CASSIIAGDTDTQYF.

CDR3 in amino acids: CASSLGGSTNEKLFF. CDR3 DNA sequence: TGTGCCAGCAGTTTGGGTGGATCAACTAATGAAAAACTGTTTTTT. The V gene is TRBV28, the J gene TRBJ1-4; unclear D gene. CDR1 is MDHEN, CDR2 SYDVKM, per germline. The CDR3 covers 15 residues. The V and J ends lost 3 bases and 0 bases respectively, with 8 bases between them. The variable domain in full, with the rest retrieved from reference TRBV28 and TRBJ1-4, is DVKVTQSSRYLVKRTGEKVFLECVQDMDHENMFWYRQDPGLGLRLIYFSYDVKMKEKGDIPEGYSVSREKKERFSLILESASTNQTSMYLCASSLGGSTNEKLFFGSGTQLSVL.

This chain joins TRBV7-7 and TRBJ2-1; D is perhaps TRBD1 or TRBD2 (6 bases each). Germline-derived CDR1 and CDR2 are SSHAT and FNYEAQ (reference sequence). V lost 1 base to trimming and J lost 9 bases, with 13 bases between them. The CDR3 sequence is 14 residues long. The DNA for the CDR3 is TGTGCCAGCAGCTTAGGGGGGGCCCGGGGTGAGCAGTTCTTC. It yields the protein CASSLGGARGEQFF.

The chain joins TRBV6-6 to TRBJ1-2; 8 bases line up with TRBD1. Germline V gene lookup returns CDR1 MNHNY and CDR2 SVGAGI (reference sequence). The CDR3 sequence is 14 residues long. V lost 2 bases and J lost 4; bases outside the gene matches: 3. The CDR3 reads CASSYETGAYGYTF. The CDR3 coding sequence is TGTGCCAGCAGTTACGAGACAGGGGCCTATGGCTACACCTTC.

This clone was seen just once. The rearrangement joins TRBV30 to TRBJ1-1; D uncertain. This CDR3 has 12 residues. The germline V gene encodes CDR1 GTSNPN and CDR2 SVGIG (reference sequence). V lost 3 bases to trimming and J lost 1 base, with 6 bases between them. This CDR3 is CAWRWGNTEAFF. The CDR3 DNA follows: TGTGCCTGGAGATGGGGGAACACTGAAGCTTTCTTT.